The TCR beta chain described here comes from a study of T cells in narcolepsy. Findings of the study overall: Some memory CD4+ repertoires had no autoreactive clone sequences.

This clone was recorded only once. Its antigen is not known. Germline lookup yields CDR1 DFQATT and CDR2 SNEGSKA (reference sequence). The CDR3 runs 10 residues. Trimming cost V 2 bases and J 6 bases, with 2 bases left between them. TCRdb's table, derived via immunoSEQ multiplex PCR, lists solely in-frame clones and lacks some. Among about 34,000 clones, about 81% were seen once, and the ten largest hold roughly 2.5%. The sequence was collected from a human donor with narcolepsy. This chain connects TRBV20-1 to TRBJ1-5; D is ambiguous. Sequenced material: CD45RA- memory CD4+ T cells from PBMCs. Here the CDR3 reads CSARRQPQHF. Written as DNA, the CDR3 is TGCAGTGCTAGACGTCAGCCCCAGCATTTT.